The rows below give T cell receptor beta chains drawn from one sample of a study of cytomegalovirus exposure and HLA in healthy donors. Using immunoSEQ multiplex PCR, the repertoire was profiled, and TCRdb retains in-frame clones only, with some absent. The table has roughly 200,000 clones, approximately 88% seen once; the top ten hold 0.71%. Sequencing input: PBMCs. The receptors derive from a boy younger than 10 in good health and CMV-seronegative. Each CDR3 is given with its conserved first and last residue. Fields, in order: J gene, V gene, clone size, D gene, CDR3 DNA, CDR3 protein. The D gene is left open where the match is weak. Clone size is not always given. Where it is, it says once, few, many or a class for expanded clones.

J: TRBJ1-5
V: TRBV5-1
size: few
D: TRBD1
DNA: TGCGCCAGCAGCGACGGACAGGGAGATCAGCCCCAGCATTTT
CDR3: CASSDGQGDQPQHF

J: TRBJ2-5
V: TRBV7-6
size: NA
D: TRBD2
DNA: TGTGCCAGCAGCTTAAACAGCGGGGGGCCGGGGGAGACCCAGTACTTC
CDR3: CASSLNSGGPGETQYF

J: TRBJ1-2
V: TRBV9
size: NA
D: TRBD1
DNA: TGTGCCAGCAGCGTAGCCCTTGACAGGGATGGCTACACCTTC
CDR3: CASSVALDRDGYTF

J: TRBJ1-2
V: TRBV30
size: NA
D: NA
DNA: TGTGCCTGGAGTGTAAACAATGGCTATGGCTACACCTTC
CDR3: CAWSVNNGYGYTF

J: TRBJ2-1
V: TRBV11-2
size: NA
D: NA
DNA: TGTGCCAGCAGCTGGGGAGGGGGAGTCTATGAGCAGTTCTTC
CDR3: CASSWGGGVYEQFF

J: TRBJ2-7
V: TRBV11-2
size: NA
D: TRBD2
DNA: TGTGCCAGCAGCTTAGTAAGCGGGGGTGTGTACGAGCAGTACTTC
CDR3: CASSLVSGGVYEQYF

J: TRBJ2-1
V: TRBV6-5
size: NA
D: NA
DNA: TGTGCCAGCAGTTACTCGAGACTAGTTCACAATGAGCAGTTCTTC
CDR3: CASSYSRLVHNEQFF

J: TRBJ2-3
V: TRBV7-2
size: NA
D: NA
DNA: TGTGCCAGCAGCCAAGCCCACACAGATACGCAGTATTTT
CDR3: CASSQAHTDTQYF

J: TRBJ2-7
V: TRBV10-2
size: NA
D: NA
DNA: TGCGCTGCCTACGATTACTACGAGCAGTACTTC
CDR3: CAAYDYYEQYF

J: TRBJ2-5
V: TRBV30
size: NA
D: TRBD1
DNA: TGTGCCTGGAGTGGACAGGGGGGAAGAGAGACCCAGTACTTC
CDR3: CAWSGQGGRETQYF

J: TRBJ2-7
V: TRBV11-1
size: NA
D: TRBD2
DNA: TGTGCCAGCAGCTTAGCTCTAGCGGGGGGTTACTACGAGCAGTACTTC
CDR3: CASSLALAGGYYEQYF

J: TRBJ2-5
V: TRBV20-1
size: NA
D: NA
DNA: TGCAGTGCTTCCCAGGGTGAGACCCAGTACTTC
CDR3: CSASQGETQYF

J: TRBJ1-1
V: TRBV4-1
size: NA
D: NA
DNA: TGCGCCAGCAGGGCGCAGGGAGGGGGGACTGAAGCTTTCTTT
CDR3: CASRAQGGGTEAFF

J: TRBJ2-7
V: TRBV15
size: NA
D: NA
DNA: TGTGCCACCAGCTCCCGGTGGGCTCCCTACGAGCAGTACTTC
CDR3: CATSSRWAPYEQYF

J: TRBJ2-7
V: TRBV5-1
size: NA
D: TRBD2
DNA: TGCGCCAGCAGCCTCGGACTAGCGGGACTCGAGCAGTACTTC
CDR3: CASSLGLAGLEQYF

J: TRBJ2-1
V: TRBV6-6
size: once
D: NA
DNA: TGTGCCAGCAGTCGCCGGGACTCTTACAATGAGCAGTTCTTC
CDR3: CASSRRDSYNEQFF

J: TRBJ2-3
V: TRBV14
size: NA
D: TRBD2
DNA: TGTGCCAGCAGCCAATGGGAGGGAAATTCAGATACGCAGTATTTT
CDR3: CASSQWEGNSDTQYF

J: TRBJ2-7
V: TRBV10-1
size: few
D: NA
DNA: TGCGCCAGCAGCGGTCAGGCCCCCTACGAGCAGTACTTC
CDR3: CASSGQAPYEQYF

J: TRBJ1-1
V: TRBV5-4
size: NA
D: TRBD1
DNA: TGTGCCAGCAGCCCGGGGACAGGAGCTTTCTTT
CDR3: CASSPGTGAFF

J: TRBJ1-1
V: TRBV19
size: NA
D: NA
DNA: TGTGCCGCCTCAACGGGGGGGCTGGCTGAAGCTTTCTTT
CDR3: CAASTGGLAEAFF

J: TRBJ1-3
V: TRBV6-1
size: NA
D: NA
DNA: TGTGCCAGCAGTGAGCAGCAGGGGTTAGGAAACACCATATATTTT
CDR3: CASSEQQGLGNTIYF

J: TRBJ2-2
V: TRBV5-1
size: NA
D: NA
DNA: TGCGCCAGCAGCTTGGCCTATGAGAACACCGGGGAGCTGTTTTTT
CDR3: CASSLAYENTGELFF

J: TRBJ1-1
V: TRBV6-5
size: once
D: NA
DNA: TGTGCCAGCAGGGGGCCGAACACTGAAGCTTTTTTT
CDR3: CASRGPNTEAFF

J: TRBJ2-1
V: TRBV27
size: NA
D: TRBD2
DNA: TGTGCCAGCAGTTATGGCGGGGGGTACAATGAGCAGTTCTTC
CDR3: CASSYGGGYNEQFF

J: TRBJ2-5
V: TRBV6-1
size: NA
D: TRBD2
DNA: TGTGCCAGCAGGGAGGGGACTAGCGGACAAGAGACCCAGTACTTC
CDR3: CASREGTSGQETQYF

J: TRBJ1-2
V: TRBV27
size: NA
D: NA
DNA: TGTGCCAGCAGTTTTGACAAGACTAACTATGGCTACACCTTC
CDR3: CASSFDKTNYGYTF

J: TRBJ2-3
V: TRBV29-1
size: few
D: NA
DNA: TGCAGCGTTGCTGCGGGGCTCAACACAGATACGCAGTATTTT
CDR3: CSVAAGLNTDTQYF

J: TRBJ2-3
V: TRBV7-2
size: once
D: TRBD2
DNA: TGTGCCAGCAGCTCATTAGCGGGGGGCACAGATACGCAGTATTTT
CDR3: CASSSLAGGTDTQYF

J: TRBJ1-2
V: TRBV2
size: NA
D: NA
DNA: TGTGCCAGCAGTTGGGGGGATAACTATGGCTACACCTTC
CDR3: CASSWGDNYGYTF

J: TRBJ2-2
V: TRBV19
size: NA
D: NA
DNA: TGTGCCAGTAGTATAGATGCCCCCGGGGGACCCGGGGAGCTGTTTTTT
CDR3: CASSIDAPGGPGELFF

J: TRBJ2-4
V: TRBV7-2
size: NA
D: NA
DNA: TGTGCCAGCAGCTTAGATCCGGGAGTGACCATTCAGTACTTC
CDR3: CASSLDPGVTIQYF

J: TRBJ2-4
V: TRBV5-6
size: NA
D: TRBD1
DNA: TGTGCCAGCAGCTTGAGTCCGACAGGGGTAGCCAAAAACATTCAGTACTTC
CDR3: CASSLSPTGVAKNIQYF

J: TRBJ2-5
V: TRBV9
size: NA
D: TRBD2
DNA: TGTGCCAGCAGCGTAGGAGTAAGCGGGGGGGCCGAAGAGACCCAGTACTTC
CDR3: CASSVGVSGGAEETQYF

J: TRBJ2-1
V: TRBV4-2
size: NA
D: TRBD2
DNA: TGTGCCAGCAGCCAAGATCGGAGGCGGGGGGGCTCCTACAATGAGCAGTTCTTC
CDR3: CASSQDRRRGGSYNEQFF

J: TRBJ2-6
V: TRBV9
size: few
D: NA
DNA: TGTGCCAGCAGCGTAGATGAAGGGGAAGGATTTGGGGCCAACGTCCTGACTTTC
CDR3: CASSVDEGEGFGANVLTF

J: TRBJ2-7
V: TRBV25-1
size: NA
D: TRBD1
DNA: TGTGCCAGCAGTCCTACAGACAGGGAAGGCGAGCAGTACTTC
CDR3: CASSPTDREGEQYF

J: TRBJ1-1
V: TRBV4-1
size: NA
D: NA
DNA: TGCGCCAGCAGCCAAGAAAGGGGTGTCAACACTGAAGCTTTCTTT
CDR3: CASSQERGVNTEAFF

J: TRBJ1-1
V: TRBV19
size: NA
D: NA
DNA: TGTGCCAGTAGACTCGACAGACGAGGCACTGAAGCTTTCTTT
CDR3: CASRLDRRGTEAFF

J: TRBJ2-7
V: TRBV5-1
size: NA
D: NA
DNA: TGCGCCACCTCGGACTCGCAACACTCCTACGAGCAGTACTTC
CDR3: CATSDSQHSYEQYF

J: TRBJ1-1
V: TRBV10-2
size: NA
D: NA
DNA: TGCGCCAGCCTTCGGGGGGGGGCAGGAACTGAAGCTTTCTTT
CDR3: CASLRGGAGTEAFF

J: TRBJ1-5
V: TRBV30
size: NA
D: TRBD1
DNA: TGTGCCTGGAGTGTAGGGTATGACAGGGCCTCCAATCAGCCCCAGCATTTT
CDR3: CAWSVGYDRASNQPQHF

J: TRBJ2-7
V: TRBV7-7
size: NA
D: TRBD1
DNA: TGTGCTAGCAGCTCCGACAGGGCTAGCGAGCAGTACTTC
CDR3: CASSSDRASEQYF